This T cell receptor beta chain was recorded in a study of control samples from healthy donors and cancer patients. Measured with immunoSEQ multiplex PCR; TCRdb has only the in-frame clones, and not every one. The table shows fewer than 200,000 clones, with around 90% occurring only once. V dropped 5 bases and J dropped 2 bases, with 11 bases sitting between them. The CDR3 has 14 residues. The germline V gene has CDR1 SEHNR and CDR2 FQNEAQ (reference sequence). Sequencing input: blood. V is TRBV7-9 and J is TRBJ2-3; D remains ambiguous. This TCR was sampled from a man between 25 and 39 years old in good health. The CDR3 DNA sequence: TGTGCCAGCAGCACTGCGTTTTCCACAGATACGCAGTATTTT. Its translation: CASSTAFSTDTQYF.